The 22 T cell receptor beta chains listed next were all sequenced from one sample in a study of patients and donors after allogeneic stem cell transplantation. TCRdb reanalysed the RT-PCR reads using MiXCR and keeps one entry per CDR3 protein. The repertoire holds some 880,000 distinct CDR3 sequences, with more than 15% as singletons. Sample: blood, either unsorted or a sorted T cell fraction (not recorded which). The source of these receptors is a human donor who was either an allogeneic HSCT recipient or a stem cell or donor lymphocyte infusion donor (not recorded which). It is not recorded whose cells these are; they may come from a transplant donor.

The chain couples TRBV29-1 to TRBJ1-3, with D hard to call. Germline V gene data show CDR1 as SQVTM and CDR2 as ANQGSEA. V gave up 2 bases and J gave up 0 bases, with 8 bases separating them. This CDR3 has 14 amino acids. For the CDR3, the DNA is TGCAGCGTTGAATTCCGGGCCTCTGGAAACACCATATATTTT. Translated: CSVEFRASGNTIYF.

This clonotype has just a few counts. This rearrangement joins TRBV15 to TRBJ1-2; D unresolved. Per germline, CDR1 LNHNV and CDR2 YYDKDF (reference sequence). This CDR3 has 15 residues. V dropped 4 bases and J dropped 5 bases, with 17 bases sitting between them. The CDR3 bases are TGTGCCACCAGCAATCAATGGAACAGCCTTTATGGCTACACCTTC. This translates into CATSNQWNSLYGYTF.

V gene TRBV30 combines with J gene TRBJ1-5; D is possibly TRBD1 (6 bases). The CDR3 extends over 13 amino acids. Between the trimmed V and J ends, which lost 7 bases and 4 bases, there was a span of 14 bases. The V gene's germline CDR1 is GTSNPN and CDR2 SVGIG (reference sequence). The CDR3 loop is CAYSDRSNQPQHF. CDR3 DNA: TGTGCCTACTCCGACAGGAGTAATCAGCCCCAGCATTTT.

The table lists this clonotype with a few counts. This sequence joins TRBV5-1 and TRBJ2-6, with 7 bases matching TRBD2. Germline CDR1 is SGHRS and CDR2 is YFSETQ. V was pared by 5 bases and J by 2 bases, with 1 base of the junction left unmatched. This CDR3 comprises 14 residues. The CDR3 protein is CASRGGTGANVLTF. For the CDR3, the DNA is TGCGCCAGCAGGGGGGGGACTGGGGCCAACGTCCTGACTTTC.

The chain has TRBV20-1 and TRBJ2-1; TRBD1 or TRBD2 may be the D gene (5 bases each). From germline, CDR1 is DFQATT and CDR2 SNEGSKA (reference sequence). The CDR3 contains 17 residues. Trimming stripped 2 bases from V and 0 bases from J, with 17 bases between. The CDR3 region is CSARKFPGASSYNEQFF. The CDR3 coding sequence is TGCAGTGCTAGAAAATTCCCCGGGGCCAGCTCCTACAATGAGCAGTTCTTC.

The rearrangement joins TRBV20-1 to TRBJ1-4, with 12 bases fitting TRBD1. Germline CDR1 reads DFQATT; CDR2 reads SNEGSKA (reference sequence). CDR3 size: 18 residues. With V trimmed by 2 bases and J by 5 bases, 12 bases remained unmatched. The CDR3 sequence is CSARSPGDRGLLNEKLFF. DNA for the CDR3: TGCAGTGCTAGATCTCCCGGGGACAGGGGGCTTTTGAATGAAAAACTGTTTTTT.

J is TRBJ1-5 and V is TRBV20-1; D unresolved. V lost 8 bases and J lost 6, with 20 bases in between. Germline V gene data show CDR1 as DFQATT and CDR2 as SNEGSKA (reference sequence). CDR3 size: 14 residues. CDR3 nucleotide sequence: TGCAGTACTTGGGCGAAACTCACGGGTCAGCCCCAGCATTTT. It codes for CSTWAKLTGQPQHF.

The chain recombines TRBV6-2 or TRBV6-3 with TRBJ2-1, with 8 nucleotides matching TRBD2. V was pared by 6 bases and J by 4 bases, with 8 bases of the junction left unmatched. Germline CDR1 reads MNHEY; CDR2 reads SVGEGT. CDR3 length: 15 amino acids. CDR3 in DNA: TGTGCCAGCAGATGGGGGGCGGGGGGTTACAATGAGCAGTTCTTC. It specifies CASRWGAGGYNEQFF.

The CDR3 bases are TGTGCCAGCAGTGAATGGGACGAGCAGTACTTC. Translation gives CASSEWDEQYF. The chain is built from TRBV2 and TRBJ2-7; D gene ambiguous. This CDR3 comprises 11 residues. Germline V gene sequence: CDR1 SNHLY, CDR2 FYNNEI. Trimming shortened V by 2 bases and J by 5 bases, and 4 bases separated the two germline ends.

This clonotype turned up a few times. The CDR3 DNA sequence: TGTGCCAGCACAGGGGTCAGGGGTAAAGGCAATCAGCCCCAGCATTTT. It is translated as CASTGVRGKGNQPQHF. The V gene is TRBV2, the J gene TRBJ1-5; D is possibly TRBD1 (6 bases). This CDR3 contains 16 residues. Trimming cost V 7 bases and J 2 bases, with 18 bases left between them. Germline V CDR1 and CDR2: SNHLY, FYNNEI.

This clonotype was found many times. This chain uses TRBV5-1 with TRBJ2-3; no definite D call. Germline-derived CDR1 and CDR2 are SGHRS and YFSETQ. This CDR3 comprises 13 residues. Trimming removed 0 bases from V and 4 bases from J, with 6 bases in between. CDR3: CASSLAASDTQYF. Here the CDR3 DNA reads TGCGCCAGCAGCTTGGCGGCCTCAGATACGCAGTATTTT.

The chain links TRBV12-3 or TRBV12-4 to TRBJ1-5, with D uncertain. V gave up 6 bases and J gave up 1 base, with 13 bases separating them. The CDR3 sequence is 15 residues long. CDR3 sequence reads: CASRRRGKSNQPQHF. The DNA of the CDR3 is TGTGCCAGCAGGAGACGAGGCAAAAGCAATCAGCCCCAGCATTTT.

This clonotype has only a few counts. The V call is TRBV9, the J call TRBJ2-1; the match to TRBD2 covers 14 bases. The CDR3 covers 18 residues. Germline CDR1 is SGDLS and CDR2 is YYNGEE. V trimming: 4 bases; J trimming: 2 bases; junction bases outside the gene matches: 8. This CDR3 is CASSSGTSGGHPYNEQFF. The CDR3 region has the DNA TGTGCCAGCAGCTCCGGGACTAGCGGGGGCCACCCCTACAATGAGCAGTTCTTC.

This clonotype occurred many times. This chain connects TRBV29-1 to TRBJ1-5, with D possibly TRBD1 on 5 matching bases. V lost 5 bases and J 3 bases, leaving 8 bases between the germline ends. CDR1 and CDR2 from the germline V gene are SQVTM and ANQGSEA. CDR3 length equals 12 residues. The CDR3 reads CSVMTANQPQHF. CDR3 nucleotide sequence: TGCAGCGTTATGACAGCCAATCAGCCCCAGCATTTT. The full variable domain, with the rest looked up from reference TRBV29-1 and TRBJ1-5, is SAVISQKPSRDICQRGTSLTIQCQVDSQVTMMFWYRQQPGQSLTLIATANQGSEATYESGFVIDKFPISRPNLTFSTLTVSNMSPEDSSIYLCSVMTANQPQHFGDGTRLSIL.

The chain is built from TRBV7-6 and TRBJ2-5; TRBD2 agrees at 7 bases. The CDR3 has 18 amino acids. From germline, CDR1 is SGHVS and CDR2 FNYEAQ. Trimming cost V 0 bases and J 3 bases; bases outside gene matches: 13. This CDR3 is CASSLAKGGGGRKETQYF. CDR3 DNA: TGTGCCAGCAGCTTAGCGAAGGGTGGCGGGGGAAGGAAAGAGACCCAGTACTTC.

A few counts support this clonotype. The chain employs TRBV13 and TRBJ2-1; 10 nucleotides agree with TRBD1. CDR3 length equals 15 residues. Germline assignment: CDR1 PRHDT and CDR2 FYEKMQ (reference sequence). The junction had 7 bases not matched to a gene; V was cut back by 6 bases and J by 5 bases. CDR3 sequence (DNA): TGTGCCAGCAGTCCTTGGGACAGGGGCAACAATGAGCAGTTCTTC. This sequence encodes CASSPWDRGNNEQFF.

The table lists this clonotype with a few counts. This chain uses TRBV30 with TRBJ1-1; weak D call: TRBD1 (5 bases). CDR3 length: 13 residues. The V end was cut by 0 bases, the J end by 5 bases, with 10 bases between. Germline CDR1 is GTSNPN and CDR2 is SVGIG (reference sequence). CDR3 nucleotide sequence: TGTGCCTGGAGTGTACCGGAGGGGACTGAAGCTTTCTTT. Its translation is CAWSVPEGTEAFF.

This clonotype has a count of ten or more. The genes are TRBV6-1 and TRBJ2-2; D gene unclear. Trimming cost V 7 bases and J 3 bases, with 3 bases left between them. In germline, CDR1 is MNHNS, CDR2 SASEGT. This CDR3 is built from 11 residues. DNA for the CDR3: TGTGCCAGCAAGGACACCGGGGAGCTGTTTTTT. It translates to CASKDTGELFF.

This clonotype was detected only a few times. The V call is TRBV25-1, the J call TRBJ2-1; no reliable D call. Trimming left V 3 bases short and J 9 bases short, with 6 bases between. The V gene's germline CDR1 is MGHDK and CDR2 SYGVNS. The CDR3 contains 11 residues. The CDR3 nucleotides read TGTGCCAGCAGTGAGGACGTTGAGCAGTTCTTC. Protein sequence: CASSEDVEQFF.

This clonotype was recorded a few times. The genes are TRBV4-2 and TRBJ2-1, with a possible D match to TRBD2 (7 bases). CDR3 length equals 17 residues. Looked up from germline, CDR1 is LGHNA and CDR2 is YNFKEQ. Trimming took 1 base from V and 5 from J, leaving 18 bases between them. The CDR3 sequence: CASSQVSIGGPDNEQFF. The CDR3 coding sequence is TGTGCCAGCAGCCAAGTAAGCATCGGGGGGCCTGACAATGAGCAGTTCTTC.

This chain connects TRBV20-1 to TRBJ2-3; 7 bases align to TRBD2. CDR3 length equals 15 residues. V shed 1 base, J shed 0 bases, and the junction held 4 bases outside the gene matches. CDR1 is DFQATT, CDR2 SNEGSKA, per germline (reference sequence). CDR3 sequence: CSARGGGYSTDTQYF. The CDR3 DNA reads as TGCAGTGCTAGAGGGGGGGGTTATAGCACAGATACGCAGTATTTT.

In its sample, this clonotype was seen a few times. The J gene is TRBJ1-1, the V gene TRBV20-1; 9 positions agree with TRBD1. V was clipped by 0 bases and J by 9 bases; unmatched bases: 8. Germline values: CDR1 DFQATT, CDR2 SNEGSKA (reference sequence). This CDR3 comprises 14 residues. In nucleotides, the CDR3 is TGCAGTGCTAGAGATTTGACAGGGGGGAGGAAAGCTTTCTTT. It is translated as CSARDLTGGRKAFF.